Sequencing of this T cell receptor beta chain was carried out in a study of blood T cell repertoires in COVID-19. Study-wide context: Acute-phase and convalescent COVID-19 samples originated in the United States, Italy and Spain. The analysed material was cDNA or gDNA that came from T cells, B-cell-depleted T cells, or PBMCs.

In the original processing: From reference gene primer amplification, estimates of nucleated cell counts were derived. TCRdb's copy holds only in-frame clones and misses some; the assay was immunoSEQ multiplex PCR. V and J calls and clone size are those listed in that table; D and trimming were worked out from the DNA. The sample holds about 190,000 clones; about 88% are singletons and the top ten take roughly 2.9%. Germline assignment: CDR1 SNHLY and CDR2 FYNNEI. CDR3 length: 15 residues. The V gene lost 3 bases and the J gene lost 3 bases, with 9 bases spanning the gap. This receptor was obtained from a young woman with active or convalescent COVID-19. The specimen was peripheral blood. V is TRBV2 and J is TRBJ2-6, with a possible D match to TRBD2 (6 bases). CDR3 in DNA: TGTGCCAGCAGTGAGGAGGGCTATGGGGCCAACGTCCTGACTTTC. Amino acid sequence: CASSEEGYGANVLTF.